The TCR beta chain described here comes from a study of cytomegalovirus exposure and HLA in healthy donors (dated by TCRdb to the late 2010s). A note on the overall study: In an earlier analysis of several hundred of the donors, 276 Gb of sequence data and 100 million or so unique TCR beta sequences from 180 million or so T cells were reported. An early release that covered several hundred HLA-typed donors contained about 300 gigabases of sequencing data and some 87 million unique TCR sequences. Among the roughly 390 genotyped donors, approximately 77% belonged to the genetic ancestry cluster associated with self-reported Caucasian donors. The aim of the study was to test whether cataloging public T cell receptors could identify signatures of past pathogen exposure. Using immunosequencing, the study profiled T cell repertoires from 550 to 750 subjects and related those repertoires to cytomegalovirus serostatus. Along with the approximately 700-subject first cohort, a separate validation cohort of some 130 different subjects was used. To predict cytomegalovirus infection status, the study brought together high-throughput TCR immunosequencing, statistical association of individual TCRs with disease status, and machine learning. In a later analysis, previously published TCR beta repertoires from 666 donors were re-analyzed and high-resolution HLA genotyping was added so that TCR occurrence patterns could be studied. Rather than using new phenotypic data, the later analysis identified candidate immune exposures from TCR beta sequences and from how often those sequences occurred across donors. In an earlier analysis of 500 to 650 of the donors, high-throughput TCR beta sequencing was used to judge whether each TCR beta V gene segment behaved as functional or pseudogenic. Donor age, sex, ethnicity and CMV serostatus were compiled alongside the repertoire data. A later genetic analysis took genome-wide SNP genotypes for 398 of the 666 donors and used that subset as a discovery cohort. Every repertoire in the discovery cohort had been generated on one and the same sequencing platform. Class I and class II HLA loci were covered by the typing at four-digit resolution. Typing coverage varied by locus: about 629-630 donors for A, B, C, DRB1 and DQB1; roughly 560 for DQA1; nearly 610 for DPA1; about 450 for DPB1. Five DR-DQ haplotypes were handled as single units for association and clustering because linkage in the cohort was strong. Among about 410 genotyped donors of the cohort, an average of around 250,000 unique TCR beta nucleotide sequences was sequenced per donor, of which about 19% were non-productive. The paper's findings and limits, for the study overall: Cytomegalovirus status was reported to be diagnosed by the classifier with high specificity and sensitivity in both the original and validation cohorts. V-gene and J-gene trimming of TCR beta chains was associated with a missense DCLRE1C variant in a later genetic analysis, and the association was replicated in an independent cohort. According to a later analysis, TCR association rates differed among HLA loci, with DRB1 alleles showing the most associated TCRs and HLA-C alleles showing the fewest. A later genetic analysis reported fewer N-insertions in productive TCRs among donors in an Asian-associated ancestry cluster than the roughly 640-donor mean. A further reported finding was that TCR beta sequences accurately predicted the HLA-A and HLA-B alleles for most subjects in the first cohort. Correlated functional status among segregating V segments might reflect linkage disequilibrium, but an unknown experimental factor could not be ruled out. A few of the identified cytomegalovirus-associated TCR beta chains were confirmed in vitro to be specific for cytomegalovirus antigens. According to the authors, the approach could potentially be generalized to other disease states and immunological phenotypes. Roughly uniform sequencing depth across donors was assumed in presence/absence analyses, although this assumption may not hold. Over 15 rarely observed V segments, including chromosome 9 orphons, were excluded from the earlier analysis of approximately 500 of the donors because counts were too low. According to a later analysis, most CMV-associated TCR beta chains appeared to be HLA-restricted, and the HLA associations seemed to be driven largely by CMV exposure. Compared with equally common non-associated chains, HLA-associated TCR beta chains in a later analysis were more clonally expanded and had lower generation probabilities. In this cohort, only TCR beta chains were sequenced, and detectable features were limited by the absence of alpha or paired-chain data. In the study, 150 to 200 TCR beta chains were listed as associated with cytomegalovirus. CMV serostatus was the only immune exposure information available for the cohort. Broadly in line with IMGT annotations, most TCR beta V segments showed up in productive rearrangements about 90% or about 30% of the time in an earlier analysis of 587 of the donors. Some IMGT-functional V segments, including TRBV6-2 and TRBV6-3, could not be distinguished by the 87-base-pair reads and were therefore excluded. When HLA alleles, especially DR and DQ, strongly co-occurred, TCR associations were difficult to assign to individual alleles. According to a later analysis, parvovirus B19, influenza, CMV and Epstein-Barr virus appeared linked to several top co-occurrence clusters. Because HLA typing was missing for some donors at each locus, association tests included only the typed subset. At a false discovery rate of 0.05, a later analysis linked some 18,000 TCR beta sequences to specific HLA alleles. Across donors, most TCR sequences were observed very rarely, whereas some public TCRs were present in many individuals. A cluster of highly shared sequence variants was judged likely to be a technical artifact of the sequencing pipeline.

Deletion took 2 bases off V and 7 bases off J, with a span of 12 bases between the germline ends. The germline V gene (reference sequence) yields SGHNT for CDR1 and YYREEE for CDR2. Including the terminal cysteine and phenylalanine, the CDR3 comprises 13 residues. Only the CDR3 DNA is retained, 39 bases long and in frame from the first base. The method behind the library was the immunoSEQ multiplex PCR assay. For the multiplex PCR, a mixture combining 60 forward primers for TCR Vbeta segments and 13 reverse primers for TCR Jbeta segments was used. The CDR3 region of rearranged TCR beta genes was amplified from genomic DNA by a multiplex PCR assay. On the Illumina HiSeq System, the amplified TCR beta libraries were sequenced as 87-base-pair reads. As for the original processing: Across the 600 to 700 repertoires, a later analysis counted about 81 million unique TCR beta chains, some 11 million of which were shared by at least two donors. Raw reads were error-corrected and collapsed into unique sequences with a nearest-neighbor algorithm that merged closely related sequences to remove PCR and sequencing errors. CDR3 sequences were aligned to IMGT reference sequences to assign V, D and J gene segments. For a sequence to be retained, a match of at least six nucleotides to both a V gene segment and a J gene segment was required. A rearrangement counted as productive if the CDR3 had no stop codons and remained in frame with V and J, and every other rearrangement counted as non-productive. CDR3 was defined according to IMGT convention as the region running from the second conserved V-encoded cysteine to the conserved J-encoded phenylalanine. Sequences without an unambiguous match to a single V gene segment were excluded from the earlier analysis of over 500 of the donors. An earlier analysis of just under 600 of the donors called V segments functional above 56.7% productive rearrangements and segregating when the between-donor standard deviation exceeded 5%. To diagnose cytomegalovirus status from the catalog of TCR beta chain sequences, a statistical classification framework was built. In a later analysis, V and J genes were assigned by comparing TCR nucleotide sequences against IMGT/GENE-DB human TR gene sequences. A later analysis assigned CDR3 sequences and most-parsimonious VDJ recombination scenarios with the TCRdist pipeline. A later analysis defined each TCR beta chain by its CDR3 amino acid sequence plus V-gene family, and excluded reads lacking a unique V-gene family. As a way to deal with suspected cross-contamination and a sequencing artifact, a later analysis dropped nearly 600 nucleotide sequences that were highly shared and had low generation probability. For each public chain, a later analysis derived a clonal expansion index from normalized ranks of inferred template counts within each repertoire. In a later analysis, generation probabilities were computed with a VDJ recombination model fitted to out-of-frame rearrangements, and the resulting probabilities were checked against IGoR. A later analysis scored TCR-TCR, TCR-HLA and TCR-CMV co-occurrence with hypergeometric tests, applying a repertoire-size bias correction to TCR pairs. A later analysis estimated false discovery rates by permuting HLA or CMV assignments 20 times. A later analysis grouped co-occurring TCRs with DBSCAN, adding TCRdist sequence similarity when clustering within HLA-allele-positive subsets. For co-occurrence clustering, repertoires with fewer than 30,000 or more than 120,000 public chains were excluded, along with four or five repertoires with anomalous nucleotide sharing. TCRdb took over this immuneACCESS table, retaining in-frame rearrangements with V and J assigned. Such tables are incomplete; in checked studies, under half of the missing clones stem from an unresolved V gene, and the remainder is unexplained. V and J calls and clone size are copied from that table; D and trimming were computed from the DNA. The table for this sample records tens of thousands of clones. Roughly 0.99% of the sample lies in the top ten.

The cohort comprised fewer than 700 healthy bone marrow donors. All cohort members were sampled while nominally healthy, although unrecorded immune exposures were likely present. The donor tested CMV seronegative and was one of the 352 seronegative cohort members. A peripheral blood sample was provided by each donor, and peripheral blood mononuclear cells were used for TCR beta sequencing. Genomic DNA was extracted from the blood cell samples with the Qiagen DNeasy Blood Extraction Kit. Remarks on this clone: Its antigen is unknown.

The TCR originated in a middle-aged woman in good health and CMV-seronegative. Material for sequencing was PBMCs. The sequence is built from TRBV5-4 and TRBJ2-5; the D gene identity is not certain. CDR3 loop: CASSFAETGTQYF. The DNA sequence is as follows: TGTGCCAGCAGCTTCGCAGAGACGGGGACCCAGTACTTC.